A selection of T cell receptor beta chains follows, all from one sample in a study of OX40 agonist ivuxolimab in advanced cancers. Only in-frame clones appear in the TCRdb table, and some are missing; sequencing was by immunoSEQ multiplex PCR. The data show about 77,000 clones, with about nine tenths seen just once and 6.2% held by the top ten. This specimen consisted of CD4+ or CD8+ T cells sorted from blood, obtained in a trial of the OX40 agonist ivuxolimab. The receptors were gathered from an adult with an advanced solid tumor such as melanoma, head and neck, liver or kidney cancer. Each CDR3 is given with its conserved first and last residue. A D gene is named only where the DNA matches it firmly.

>TRBJ1-2|TRBV19|TRBD1
CASSIATGERLGYTF
TGTGCCAGTAGTATCGCGACAGGGGAACGGTTGGGCTACACCTTC
>TRBJ1-2|TRBV11-2|NA
CASTISVVRQTVNYGYTF
TGTGCCAGCACCATAAGTGTAGTTCGCCAGACAGTTAACTATGGCTACACCTTC
>TRBJ2-5|TRBV7-2|TRBD2
CASSYDSGFQETQYF
TGTGCCAGCAGCTACGATAGCGGGTTCCAAGAGACCCAGTACTTC
>TRBJ2-5|TRBV7-2|TRBD2
CASSLGGLAGGMETQYF
TGTGCCAGCAGCTTAGGGGGACTAGCGGGAGGTATGGAGACCCAGTACTTC
>TRBJ1-5|TRBV30|NA
CAWTEDTSFNQPQHF
TGTGCCTGGACCGAGGACACGAGCTTCAATCAGCCCCAGCATTTT
>TRBJ1-5|TRBV2|NA
CASSEEGQVNQPQHF
TGTGCCAGCAGTGAAGAGGGGCAGGTCAATCAGCCCCAGCATTTT
>TRBJ1-4|TRBV10-3|NA
CAISELGSNEKLFF
TGTGCCATCAGTGAACTGGGTTCTAATGAAAAACTGTTTTTT
>TRBJ2-3|TRBV11-2|TRBD1
CASRLSGTGIADTQYF
TGTGCCAGCAGACTCTCCGGGACAGGGATCGCAGATACGCAGTATTTT
>TRBJ1-2|TRBV7-8|NA
CASSPRSYGYTF
TGTGCCAGCAGCCCAAGGAGCTATGGCTACACCTTC
>TRBJ2-2|TRBV5-1|TRBD2
CASSPLAGASTGELFF
TGCGCCAGCAGCCCTTTAGCGGGGGCAAGCACCGGGGAGCTGTTTTTT
>TRBJ2-7|TRBV9|NA
CASSVGLAGLEQYF
TGTGCCAGCAGCGTAGGTCTAGCAGGGCTCGAGCAGTACTTC
>TRBJ1-3|TRBV19|NA
CASSISSSGNTIYF
TGTGCCAGTAGTATATCCAGCTCTGGAAACACCATATATTTT
>TRBJ2-5|TRBV18|NA
CASSPRQAQETQYF
TGTGCCAGCTCACCGAGACAGGCTCAAGAGACCCAGTACTTC
>TRBJ1-1|TRBV6-1|NA
CASSESPFSLRSFF
TGTGCCAGCAGTGAATCCCCGTTTAGTTTGAGATCTTTCTTT
>TRBJ2-3|TRBV14|TRBD1
CASSPRSQGGDTQYF
TGTGCCAGCAGCCCAAGATCACAGGGGGGAGATACGCAGTATTTT